Presented here are 29 T cell receptor beta chains from one specimen sequenced in a study of regulatory T cells in long-lasting Graves disease. The authors built TCR beta libraries using iRepertoire HTBI primers and Arm-PCR of CDR3 regions. One entry per CDR3 protein results from TCRdb running MiXCR on the multiplex PCR reads. The table has 500,000 to 700,000 distinct CDR3 sequences, approximately 29% seen once. Sample time point: persistent/refractory GD, antithyroid drugs over 5 years with positive TRAb. RNA isolated from PBMCs was used to make the TCR library. The sequencing here drew on peripheral blood mononuclear cells (PBMCs), taken when the disease was refractory, from a patient treated with antithyroid drugs. These receptors all come from a female donor with Graves disease.

The rearrangement joins TRBV20-1 to TRBJ1-1, with 8 bases identical to TRBD1. CDR3 length: 13 residues. The V gene's germline CDR1 is DFQATT and CDR2 SNEGSKA (reference sequence). The J segment lost 9 bases and the V segment lost 4 bases, leaving 10 bases of the junction unmatched. This chain's CDR3 is CSATGPGGEKAFF. In DNA form, the CDR3 reads TGCAGTGCTACCGGTCCAGGGGGCGAAAAAGCTTTCTTT.

The chain employs TRBV12-3 or TRBV12-4 and TRBJ2-1, with TRBD2 identical over 9 bases. The length of the CDR3 is 16 residues. V shed 2 bases, J shed 4 bases, and the junction held 6 bases outside the gene matches. CDR3 residues: CASSLNLAGIYNEQFF. For the CDR3, the DNA is TGTGCCAGCAGTTTAAACCTAGCGGGGATATACAATGAGCAGTTCTTC.

This clonotype was found a few times. The V and J genes are TRBV29-1 and TRBJ2-7, with D perhaps matching TRBD1 (6 bases). Germline assignment: CDR1 SQVTM and CDR2 ANQGSEA. The CDR3 has 14 amino acids. V was shortened by 6 bases and J by 0 bases, with 15 bases between the two germline ends. Written as DNA, the CDR3 is TGCAGCGTCGGGACACAGCTCAGCTCCTACGAGCAGTACTTC. Amino acid sequence: CSVGTQLSSYEQYF.

This clonotype was seen ten or more times. The rearrangement joins TRBV2 to TRBJ1-5; TRBD1 is a possible D gene (5 bases). This CDR3 region has 12 residues. V lost 9 bases and J lost 3, with 9 bases in between. Germline V lookup: CDR1 SNHLY, CDR2 FYNNEI. CDR3 nucleotides: TGTGCCAGTACAGGAAACAATCAGCCCCAGCATTTT. Protein sequence: CASTGNNQPQHF.

The gene calls are TRBV7-8 and TRBJ1-2; 9 nucleotides line up with TRBD1. The CDR3 covers 13 residues. Germline V lookup: CDR1 SGHVS, CDR2 FQNEAQ. The V and J ends lost 5 bases and 8 bases, in that order; junction bases with no gene match: 6. The CDR3 protein is CASSQSTGGGYTF. DNA for the CDR3: TGTGCCAGCAGCCAAAGTACAGGGGGCGGCTACACCTTC.

This clonotype has ten or more counts. The V and J genes are TRBV12-3 or TRBV12-4 and TRBJ1-2; D is possibly TRBD1 (6 bases). This CDR3 comprises 13 residues. With 8 bases removed from V and 2 bases from J, the gap between germline ends came to 12 bases. Here the CDR3 reads CASSRGHNYGYTF. In nucleotides, the CDR3 is TGTGCCAGCTCTCGGGGGCACAACTATGGCTACACCTTC.

This rearrangement joins TRBV11-2 to TRBJ2-3; tentatively, D is TRBD1 (5 bases). Germline-derived CDR1 and CDR2 are SGHAT and FQNNGV. V was pared by 5 bases and J by 7 bases, with 10 bases between. The CDR3 sequence is 12 residues long. CDR3 sequence (DNA): TGTGCCAGCAGCCCGGACATCAATACGCAGTATTTT. Translated: CASSPDINTQYF.

The chain has TRBV12-3 or TRBV12-4 and TRBJ1-4; D is unclear. The CDR3 is 11 residues long. V gave up 4 bases and J gave up 7 bases, with 4 bases separating them. CDR3 coding DNA: TGTGCCAGCAGTTCCGGTGAAAAACTGTTTTTT. Protein product: CASSSGEKLFF.

A remark on this clonotype: The junction differs from germline at one of its ends, possibly a read error. The chain joins TRBV11-2 to TRBJ1-5; D gene uncertain. Germline assignment: CDR1 SGHAT and CDR2 FQNNGV. The CDR3 consists of 13 residues. The CDR3 sequence is CASSFFADQPRHF. CDR3 DNA: TGTGCCAGCAGCTTTTTTGCGGATCAGCCCCGGCATTTT.

This rearrangement joins TRBV12-3 or TRBV12-4 to TRBJ2-7; D possibly corresponds to TRBD2 (5 bases). Between the trimmed V and J ends, which lost 5 bases and 2 bases, there was a span of 19 bases. This CDR3 comprises 16 residues. The CDR3 DNA is TGTGCCAGCAGTGAACCGAGGAGGCCCCTCCCCTACGAGCAGTACTTC. It translates to CASSEPRRPLPYEQYF.

There are a few counts of this clonotype. The chain links TRBV11-2 to TRBJ2-7; maybe TRBD2 (5 bases). The CDR3 sequence is 15 residues long. The germline V gene has CDR1 SGHAT and CDR2 FQNNGV. With 0 bases removed from V and 4 bases from J, the gap between germline ends came to 13 bases. The CDR3 region is CASSLDSGMEYEQYF. For the CDR3, the DNA is TGTGCCAGCAGCTTAGATTCCGGGATGGAGTACGAGCAGTACTTC.

The chain uses TRBV5-1 and TRBJ2-7; 10 nucleotides match TRBD1. Germline V gene sequence: CDR1 SGHRS, CDR2 YFSETQ. V shed 4 bases, J shed 8 bases, and the junction held 3 bases outside the gene matches. The length of the CDR3 is 12 residues. The CDR3 DNA sequence: TGCGCCAGCAGCCTGGGACAGGGGCAGCAGTACTTC. Its translation is CASSLGQGQQYF. The full variable domain, with the rest looked up from reference TRBV5-1 and TRBJ2-7, is KAGVTQTPRYLIKTRGQQVTLSCSPISGHRSVSWYQQTPGQGLQFLFEYFSETQRNKGNFPGRFSGRQFSNSRSEMNVSTLELGDSALYLCASSLGQGQQYFGPGTRLTVT.

J is TRBJ1-5 and V is TRBV20-1; TRBD1 aligns across 9 bases. This CDR3 is 13 amino acids long. The V gene's germline CDR1 is DFQATT and CDR2 SNEGSKA (reference sequence). J was trimmed by 6 bases and V by 6 bases; bases with no gene match: 6. CDR3 sequence (DNA): TGCAGTGCAAGGACAGGGGTCGGTCAGCCCCAGCATTTT. Residues: CSARTGVGQPQHF.

The chain employs TRBV5-8 and TRBJ1-2; D might be TRBD1 (5 bases). The CDR3 consists of 12 residues. The germline CDR1 and CDR2 sequences are SGHTS and YDEGEE. V was clipped by 5 bases and J by 5 bases, with 10 bases between them. The CDR3 is CASRLQAYGYTF. CDR3 nucleotide sequence: TGTGCCAGCAGGTTACAGGCGTATGGCTACACCTTC.

The chain links TRBV6-1 to TRBJ1-1, with D possibly being TRBD1 (5 bases). Trimming removed 6 bases at V and 4 bases at J, with 18 bases between. Per germline, CDR1 MNHNS and CDR2 SASEGT. This CDR3 region has 15 residues. In DNA, the CDR3 is TGTGCCAGCAGCTCCCGCGGGGGGGGAATCACTGAAGCTTTCTTT. Encoded protein: CASSSRGGGITEAFF.

This chain uses TRBV6-1 with TRBJ2-2; D is perhaps TRBD1 or TRBD2 (5 bases each). The CDR3 covers 15 residues. Trimming took 4 bases from V and 5 from J, leaving 14 bases between them. Germline V CDR1 and CDR2: MNHNS, SASEGT. The CDR3 DNA sequence: TGTGCCAGCAGTGGAGGGACCCGTGCGACCGGGGAGCTGTTTTTT. It yields the protein CASSGGTRATGELFF.

This clonotype showed up many times. The V and J genes are TRBV28 and TRBJ1-1; D remains ambiguous. Germline V gene lookup returns CDR1 MDHEN and CDR2 SYDVKM. This CDR3 has 15 amino acids. V lost 1 base and J 3 bases, leaving 12 bases between the germline ends. Here the CDR3 reads CASSLYMGGDTEAFF. CDR3 coding DNA: TGTGCCAGCAGTTTATATATGGGTGGGGACACTGAAGCTTTCTTT.

This sequence joins TRBV30 and TRBJ1-2, with 8 bases aligning to TRBD1. The CDR3 loop spans 14 amino acids. Germline values: CDR1 GTSNPN, CDR2 SVGIG (reference sequence). J lost 7 bases, V lost 4 bases, and 11 bases had no gene match. This chain's CDR3 is CAWKGQGGRSGYTF. DNA for the CDR3: TGTGCCTGGAAAGGACAGGGAGGGAGAAGTGGCTACACCTTC.

The genes are TRBV6-2 or TRBV6-3 and TRBJ2-2, with TRBD2 matching over 7 bases. Losses at the gene ends were 5 bases for V and 6 bases for J; bases not matched to a gene: 9. Per germline, CDR1 MNHEY and CDR2 SVGEGT. The length of the CDR3 is 15 residues. The CDR3 nucleotides read TGTGCCAGCAGTGTCGGACTAGAAGGGGCCGGGGAGCTGTTTTTT. This sequence encodes CASSVGLEGAGELFF.

This chain joins TRBV29-1 and TRBJ1-2; D not resolved. The germline CDR1 and CDR2 sequences are SQVTM and ANQGSEA. This CDR3 is built from 12 residues. CDR3: CTNEVIDGGYTF. The CDR3 DNA follows: TGCACCAACGAGGTTATTGACGGTGGCTACACCTTC.

This clonotype was found many times. The rearrangement links TRBV2 to TRBJ1-1, with 7 bases aligning to TRBD1. The CDR3 length is 15 residues. Germline V gene lookup returns CDR1 SNHLY and CDR2 FYNNEI. Trimming at V came to 4 bases and at J to 1 base, leaving 6 bases not matched to a gene. CDR3 sequence (DNA): TGTGCCAGCAGTGCCCAAGGACAGGCGAACACTGAAGCTTTCTTT. As protein: CASSAQGQANTEAFF.

The rearrangement joins TRBV13 to TRBJ1-1; no reliable D call. CDR1 and CDR2 from the germline V gene are PRHDT and FYEKMQ (reference sequence). The CDR3 runs 12 residues. V lost 7 bases to trimming and J lost 3 bases, with 9 bases between them. For the CDR3, the DNA is TGTGCCAGCAACCCCCCCCACACTGAAGCTTTCTTT. Translating gives CASNPPHTEAFF. The full variable domain, completed using reference TRBV13 and TRBJ1-1, is AAGVIQSPRHLIKEKRETATLKCYPIPRHDTVYWYQQGPGQDPQFLISFYEKMQSDKGSIPDRFSAQQFSDYHSELNMSSLELGDSALYFCASNPPHTEAFFGQGTRLTVV.

As regards this clonotype: A read error may account for a junction end that differs from germline. The rearrangement links TRBV11-2 to TRBJ1-2, with D uncertain. CDR3 length equals 12 residues. The germline CDR1 and CDR2 sequences are SGHAT and FQNNGV. The CDR3 bases are TGTGTCAGCAGCAGGACGGATGATGGCTACACCTTC. It specifies CVSSRTDDGYTF.

This clonotype was counted a few times. This sequence joins TRBV7-8 and TRBJ1-2, with D possibly being TRBD1 (5 bases). CDR3 size: 13 residues. Per germline, CDR1 SGHVS and CDR2 FQNEAQ. V was cut by 1 base and J by 6 bases, with 9 bases left in between. In DNA form, the CDR3 reads TGTGCCAGCAGCTTAGTCAGGGAACATGGCTACACCTTC. This encodes CASSLVREHGYTF.

The V and J genes are TRBV19 and TRBJ1-5; the D is unclear. V lost 6 bases, J lost 6 bases, and 9 bases lay in between. This CDR3 contains 12 residues. CDR1 LNHDA and CDR2 SQIVND come from the germline V gene (reference sequence). The CDR3, as DNA: TGTGCCAGTAGCGACACCGGTCAGCCCCAGCATTTT. This gives the protein CASSDTGQPQHF.

The chain links TRBV7-2 to TRBJ1-4, with 11 bases matching TRBD1. The CDR3 consists of 13 residues. Trimming removed 5 bases from V and 10 bases from J; junction bases left unmatched: 3. Per the germline V gene, CDR1 is SGHTA and CDR2 is FQGNSA. The CDR3 is CASSTGQGGKLFF. The DNA of the CDR3 is TGTGCCAGCAGCACGGGACAGGGGGGAAAACTGTTTTTT. Full variable domain (rest looked up from reference TRBV7-2 and TRBJ1-4): GAGVSQSPSNKVTEKGKDVELRCDPISGHTALYWYRQSLGQGLEFLIYFQGNSAPDKSGLPSDRFSAERTGGSVSTLTIQRTQQEDSAVYLCASSTGQGGKLFFGSGTQLSVL.

This clonotype turned up a few times. The chain couples TRBV7-3 to TRBJ2-2; D not resolved. The V gene's germline CDR1 is SGHTA and CDR2 FQGTGA. This CDR3 is 13 amino acids long. Trimming removed 2 bases at V and 5 bases at J, with 6 bases between. The CDR3 region has the DNA TGTGCCAGCAGCTTACCCCGGACCGGGGAGCTGTTTTTT. Translation gives CASSLPRTGELFF.

V usage is TRBV5-8 and J usage is TRBJ1-5; 9 nucleotides match TRBD1. With V trimmed by 4 bases and J by 6 bases, 5 bases remained unmatched. The germline CDR1 and CDR2 sequences are SGHTS and YDEGEE. This CDR3 is built from 14 residues. The CDR3 protein is CASSEGQGFQPQHF. CDR3 in DNA: TGTGCCAGCAGCGAAGGACAGGGGTTTCAGCCCCAGCATTTT.

V usage is TRBV2 and J usage is TRBJ2-2; no reliable D call. Germline V CDR1 and CDR2: SNHLY, FYNNEI. V shed 0 bases and J shed 8 bases, with 7 bases lying between them. The CDR3 is made up of 13 amino acids. CDR3 in DNA: TGTGCCAGCAGTGAAGCCCGTTCGGGGGAGCTGTTTTTT. Encoded protein: CASSEARSGELFF.